Below are 11 T cell receptor beta chains sequenced from a single sample in a study of blood T cell repertoires in COVID-19. TCRdb keeps only in-frame clones here, not all; method: immunoSEQ multiplex PCR. The repertoire includes 90,000 to 100,000 clones, 75% to 85% of them detected once, and more than 20% sits in the top ten. Material: peripheral blood. The receptors originated from a man aged 60-69 years with acute or convalescent COVID-19.

The chain links TRBV4-1 to TRBJ2-2; D possibly corresponds to TRBD1 (5 bases). Trimming shortened V by 3 bases and J by 0 bases, and 8 bases separated the two germline ends. Germline values: CDR1 MGHRA, CDR2 YSYEKL. The CDR3 is 15 amino acids. Here the CDR3 reads CASSHRTSNTGELFF. DNA for the CDR3: TGCGCCAGCAGCCACCGGACATCGAACACCGGGGAGCTGTTTTTT.

The rearrangement joins TRBV7-2 to TRBJ1-1; 7 bases map to TRBD1. This CDR3 has 13 amino acids. CDR1 is SGHTA and CDR2 is FQGNSA in the germline V gene. With V trimmed by 6 bases and J by 2 bases, 3 bases remained unmatched. The CDR3 sequence: CASSNRGNTEAFF. CDR3 in DNA: TGTGCCAGCAGTAACAGGGGCAACACTGAAGCTTTCTTT.

This chain uses TRBV5-1 with TRBJ2-7; 10 bases align to TRBD2. The germline V gene has CDR1 SGHRS and CDR2 YFSETQ. CDR3 length: 15 amino acids. J was trimmed by 4 bases and V by 0 bases; bases with no gene match: 4. The CDR3: CASSLEASGGYEQYF. The CDR3 DNA reads TGCGCCAGCAGCTTGGAGGCTAGCGGGGGTTACGAGCAGTACTTC.

J is TRBJ2-3 and V is TRBV2; 7 positions match TRBD2. Germline CDR1 and CDR2: SNHLY and FYNNEI. CDR3 length: 14 residues. Germline trimming cut 9 bases from V and 0 bases from J; bases unmatched to any gene: 6. DNA for the CDR3: TGTGCCAGGTCAGCGGGGAGTAGCACAGATACGCAGTATTTT. The encoded protein is CARSAGSSTDTQYF.

V is TRBV5-4 and J is TRBJ2-2; 11 bases line up with TRBD1. The CDR3 extends over 15 amino acids. V lost 6 bases and J lost 6; bases outside the gene matches: 7. The V gene's germline CDR1 is SGHNT and CDR2 YYREEE (reference sequence). The chain's CDR3 is CASTPGQGVAGELFF. The CDR3 nucleotides are TGTGCCAGCACCCCGGGACAGGGGGTCGCCGGGGAGCTGTTTTTT.

The chain joins TRBV5-1 to TRBJ2-5, with 12 bases aligning to TRBD2. J was trimmed by 2 bases and V by 4 bases; bases with no gene match: 12. The CDR3 runs 18 residues. Germline V CDR1 and CDR2: SGHRS, YFSETQ. The CDR3: CASSPGLAGSQVQETQYF. CDR3 DNA: TGCGCCAGCAGCCCCGGACTAGCGGGGAGTCAAGTTCAAGAGACCCAGTACTTC. The complete variable domain, with remaining parts taken from reference TRBV5-1 and TRBJ2-5, reads KAGVTQTPRYLIKTRGQQVTLSCSPISGHRSVSWYQQTPGQGLQFLFEYFSETQRNKGNFPGRFSGRQFSNSRSEMNVSTLELGDSALYLCASSPGLAGSQVQETQYFGPGTRLLVL.

This chain connects TRBV30 to TRBJ2-1, with a possible D match to TRBD1 (5 bases). The CDR3 is 12 residues long. Germline assignment: CDR1 GTSNPN and CDR2 SVGIG (reference sequence). V was trimmed by 2 bases and J by 4 bases, leaving 6 bases between them. The CDR3 DNA reads TGTGCCTGGAGTCAGGGATACAATGAGCAGTTCTTC. It specifies CAWSQGYNEQFF.

The chain employs TRBV10-3 and TRBJ2-7; 7 bases map to TRBD1. The CDR3 spans 14 residues. Trimming at V came to 6 bases and at J to 3 bases, leaving 8 bases not matched to a gene. Germline V gene lookup returns CDR1 ENHRY and CDR2 SYGVKD. The CDR3 DNA reads as TGTGCCATCAGGAAGACAGGGTTTAGCTACGAGCAGTACTTC. Translation: CAIRKTGFSYEQYF.

The V and J genes are TRBV28 and TRBJ1-1; TRBD1 is a possible D gene (6 bases). The CDR3 spans 14 residues. Per germline, CDR1 MDHEN and CDR2 SYDVKM. The V end was cut by 6 bases, the J end by 14 bases, with 25 bases between. The CDR3 nucleotides read TGTGCCAGCAGGGGACCAGGGGACCTCCCCAAGGGCTTCTTT. Protein sequence: CASRGPGDLPKGFF.

J is TRBJ2-6 and V is TRBV6-5, with TRBD2 as a possible D gene (5 bases). Germline CDR1 reads MNHEY; CDR2 reads SVGAGI. The CDR3 has 15 amino acids. The ends were cut back, 8 bases at V and 3 bases at J, with 14 bases in the middle. The CDR3: CASFTVSGGANVLTF. DNA of the CDR3: TGTGCCAGCTTCACTGTAAGCGGTGGGGCCAACGTCCTGACTTTC.

The V gene is TRBV5-4, the J gene TRBJ2-3; D is perhaps TRBD2 (5 bases). V lost 4 bases, J lost 0 bases, and 15 bases lay in between. This CDR3 has 16 amino acids. Germline V gives CDR1 SGHNT, CDR2 YYREEE (reference sequence). The CDR3 sequence is CASSPDGVGSTDTQYF. CDR3 nucleotide sequence: TGTGCCAGCAGCCCGGACGGGGTTGGGAGCACAGATACGCAGTATTTT.